This T cell receptor beta chain was documented in a study of blood T cell repertoires in COVID-19. The repertoire was sequenced with immunoSEQ multiplex PCR; TCRdb's copy has only in-frame clones and lacks some. Of about 190,000 clones listed, 65% to 80% are singletons. V was shortened by 4 bases and J by 3 bases, with 13 bases between the two germline ends. The CDR3 length is 15 residues. Germline values: CDR1 KGHDR, CDR2 SFDVKD. Input material: peripheral blood. This TCR derives from a woman aged 45-65 years with acute or convalescent COVID-19. The gene calls are TRBV24-1 and TRBJ2-3; D perhaps matches TRBD1 (6 bases). As DNA, the CDR3 is TGTGCCACCAGTGACCCCGACAGGAAAACAGATACGCAGTATTTT. This encodes CATSDPDRKTDTQYF.